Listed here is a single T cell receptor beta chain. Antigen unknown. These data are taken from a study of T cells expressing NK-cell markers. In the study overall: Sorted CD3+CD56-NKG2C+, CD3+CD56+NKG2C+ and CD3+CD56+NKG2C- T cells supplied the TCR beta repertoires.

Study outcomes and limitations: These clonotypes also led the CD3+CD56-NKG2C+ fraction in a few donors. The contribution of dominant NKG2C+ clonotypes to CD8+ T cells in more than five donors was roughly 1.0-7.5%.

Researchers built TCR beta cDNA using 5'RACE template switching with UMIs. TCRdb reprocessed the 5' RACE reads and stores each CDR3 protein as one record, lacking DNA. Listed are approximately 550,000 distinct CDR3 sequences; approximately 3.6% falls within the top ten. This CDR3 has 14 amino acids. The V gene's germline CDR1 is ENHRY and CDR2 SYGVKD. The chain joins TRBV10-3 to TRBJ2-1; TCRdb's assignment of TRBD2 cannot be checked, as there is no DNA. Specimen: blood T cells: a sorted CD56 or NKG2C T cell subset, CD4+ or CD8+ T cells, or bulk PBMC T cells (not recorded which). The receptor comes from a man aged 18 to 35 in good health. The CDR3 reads CAISGSSALNEQFF.